These 27 T cell receptor beta chains were sequenced from one sample in a study of blood T cell repertoires in COVID-19. The protocol was immunoSEQ multiplex PCR, while the TCRdb copy is restricted to in-frame clones and leaves out a portion. Of some 120,000 clones in the sample, approximately 78% were seen once. Input material: peripheral blood. All receptors derive from a man between 65 and 85 years old with acute or convalescent COVID-19.

J is TRBJ2-7 and V is TRBV25-1; 9 bases line up with TRBD1. CDR3 length: 15 amino acids. Losses at the gene ends were 0 bases for V and 5 bases for J; bases not matched to a gene: 5. CDR1 and CDR2 (germline): MGHDK, SYGVNS. The DNA for the CDR3 is TGTGCCAGCAGTGAATATAGGACAGGGGTGGACGAGCAGTACTTC. It yields the protein CASSEYRTGVDEQYF.

The chain recombines TRBV5-4 with TRBJ1-4; TRBD1 might be the D (5 bases). This CDR3 contains 14 residues. The germline CDR1 and CDR2 sequences are SGHNT and YYREEE (reference sequence). Trimming left V 1 base short and J 8 bases short, with 12 bases between. In nucleotides, the CDR3 is TGTGCCAGCAGCTTGCCCCTGGAGGGGGAAAAACTGTTTTTT. Translating gives CASSLPLEGEKLFF.

The chain uses TRBV3-1 (or the pseudogene TRBV3-2) and TRBJ2-5, with D possibly matching TRBD2 (6 bases). V was clipped by 3 bases and J by 2 bases, with 13 bases between them. Per the germline V gene, CDR1 is LGHDT and CDR2 is YNNKEL (reference sequence). The CDR3 spans 15 residues. CDR3 DNA sequence: TGTGCCAGCAGCCACCGCGGGACTGGACAAGAGACCCAGTACTTC. This sequence encodes CASSHRGTGQETQYF.

This chain connects TRBV6-6 to TRBJ1-2; tentative D call: TRBD1 (5 bases). CDR3 length: 15 residues. Germline-derived CDR1 and CDR2 are MNHNY and SVGAGI (reference sequence). The V gene lost 5 bases and the J gene lost 0 bases, with 13 bases spanning the gap. CDR3: CASSPTGSSNYGYTF. CDR3 DNA sequence: TGTGCCAGCAGTCCAACAGGATCTTCTAACTATGGCTACACCTTC.

This clone was seen only a few times. The V and J genes are TRBV5-1 and TRBJ2-3; 11 bases fit TRBD2. J was trimmed by 8 bases and V by 3 bases; bases with no gene match: 5. The CDR3 length is 14 residues. From germline, CDR1 is SGHRS and CDR2 YFSETQ. The CDR3 protein is CASSSTSGEGTQYF. Written as DNA, the CDR3 is TGCGCCAGCAGCTCGACTAGCGGGGAGGGTACGCAGTATTTT.

V usage is TRBV30 and J usage is TRBJ2-2; D gene ambiguous. Germline loops: CDR1 GTSNPN, CDR2 SVGIG (reference sequence). Trimming pared 0 bases from V and 8 bases from J, leaving 7 bases between. This CDR3 spans 12 amino acids. The CDR3 protein is CAWSVGRGELFF. The CDR3 DNA is TGTGCCTGGAGTGTAGGCAGGGGGGAGCTGTTTTTT.

This chain joins TRBV30 and TRBJ1-2; D remains unclear. V was trimmed by 0 bases and J by 6 bases, leaving 5 bases between them. Germline V lookup: CDR1 GTSNPN, CDR2 SVGIG (reference sequence). This CDR3 contains 11 residues. The CDR3 region is CAWSVQDGYTF. CDR3 sequence (DNA): TGTGCCTGGAGTGTACAAGATGGCTACACCTTC.

The gene calls are TRBV3-1 (or the pseudogene TRBV3-2) and TRBJ1-5; perhaps TRBD1 as D (6 bases). This CDR3 comprises 17 residues. CDR1 is LGHDT, CDR2 YNNKEL, per germline (reference sequence). Trimming took 3 bases from V and 0 from J, leaving 15 bases between them. DNA of the CDR3: TGTGCCAGCAGCCAGATAATGCAGGGGAATAGCAATCAGCCCCAGCATTTT. It translates to CASSQIMQGNSNQPQHF.

This chain links TRBV6-5 with TRBJ2-5, with TRBD1 identical over 9 bases. The trim removed 6 bases at V and 4 bases at J, leaving 9 bases unmatched. The CDR3 has 15 residues. The germline CDR1 and CDR2 sequences are MNHEY and SVGAGI. This chain's CDR3 is CASRTGTGLGETQYF. The CDR3 coding sequence is TGTGCCAGCAGGACCGGGACAGGGCTGGGAGAGACCCAGTACTTC.

V gene TRBV5-4 combines with J gene TRBJ2-1; D uncertain. Trimming stripped 0 bases from V and 7 bases from J, with 14 bases between. Germline CDR1 is SGHNT and CDR2 is YYREEE (reference sequence). CDR3 length equals 15 residues. The CDR3 spells CASSLGPGLANEQFF. The CDR3, as DNA: TGTGCCAGCAGCTTGGGCCCGGGTCTCGCGAATGAGCAGTTCTTC.

The chain combines TRBV28 with TRBJ1-1; tentatively, D is TRBD1 (5 bases). This CDR3 is 14 amino acids long. V was pared by 7 bases and J by 8 bases, with 20 bases between. Germline-derived CDR1 and CDR2 are MDHEN and SYDVKM. The CDR3 nucleotides read TGTGCCAGCACTTCCCTGTTCCAAGGACAAGAAGCTTTCTTT. Protein product: CASTSLFQGQEAFF.

The V gene is TRBV6-1, the J gene TRBJ1-3; D unclear. The CDR3 spans 13 residues. Deletions cut 2 bases from V and 11 bases from J, with 13 bases between. CDR1 is MNHNS and CDR2 is SASEGT in the germline V gene. The CDR3 nucleotides are TGTGCCAGCAGTGAACATTCGCGTAAAGCCATATATTTT. Encoded protein: CASSEHSRKAIYF.

The V gene is TRBV2, the J gene TRBJ2-2, with 11 bases aligning to TRBD2. Germline CDR1 reads SNHLY; CDR2 reads FYNNEI. With 6 bases clipped from V and 6 bases from J, the junction kept 6 bases outside the gene matches. The CDR3 length is 15 residues. The CDR3 DNA sequence: TGTGCCAGCAGGGAACTAGCGGGAGTTTCCGGGGAGCTGTTTTTT. Encoded protein: CASRELAGVSGELFF.

The chain combines TRBV5-3 with TRBJ2-5, with 10 bases that match TRBD1. TRBV5-3 is sorted into the ORF group, with uncertain function. CDR3 length equals 18 residues. The J segment lost 2 bases and the V segment lost 2 bases, leaving 12 bases of the junction unmatched. This chain's CDR3 is CARSLEDRGSVGQETQYF. CDR3 nucleotide sequence: TGTGCCAGAAGCTTAGAGGACAGGGGGAGTGTAGGGCAAGAGACCCAGTACTTC.

The chain links TRBV5-1 to TRBJ2-7, with 7 bases identical to TRBD1. Germline V gene sequence: CDR1 SGHRS, CDR2 YFSETQ. CDR3 length: 13 residues. Trimming removed 4 bases from V and 3 bases from J; junction bases left unmatched: 4. In nucleotides, the CDR3 is TGCGCCAGCAGCGGGGACAGCTTCTACGAGCAGTACTTC. Translated: CASSGDSFYEQYF.

The genes are TRBV4-1 and TRBJ2-1; 11 positions agree with TRBD2. Germline CDR1 reads MGHRA; CDR2 reads YSYEKL. The CDR3 runs to 17 residues. The V segment lost 1 base and the J segment 7 bases; nucleotides outside the gene matches: 9. The CDR3 is CASSQAQGTSGINEQFF. The CDR3 coding sequence is TGCGCCAGCAGCCAAGCCCAGGGGACTAGCGGAATTAATGAGCAGTTCTTC.

The chain uses TRBV28 and TRBJ1-6, with TRBD1 matching 8 bases. CDR3 length: 15 amino acids. Germline trimming cut 6 bases from V and 8 bases from J; bases unmatched to any gene: 9. From germline, CDR1 is MDHEN and CDR2 SYDVKM. Here the CDR3 DNA reads TGTGCCAGCAGGAAGGGTGGACAGGGCTATTCACCCCTCCACTTT. Protein product: CASRKGGQGYSPLHF.

This sequence joins TRBV9 and TRBJ2-1; no clear D. V gave up 0 bases and J gave up 5 bases, with 6 bases separating them. Germline CDR1 is SGDLS and CDR2 is YYNGEE. This CDR3 region has 13 residues. The CDR3 region is CASSVGPNNEQFF. Written as DNA, the CDR3 is TGTGCCAGCAGCGTAGGCCCTAACAATGAGCAGTTCTTC.

The table lists this clone with a count of one. CDR3 in DNA: TGTGCCAGCAGCCAAGACTGGGGGGAAGCCCATTCACCCCTCCACTTT. Encoded protein: CASSQDWGEAHSPLHF. V usage is TRBV14 and J usage is TRBJ1-6; maybe TRBD1 (5 bases). V was pared by 0 bases and J by 8 bases, with 14 bases between. The CDR3 has 16 residues. Germline CDR1 reads SGHDN; CDR2 reads FVKESK.

The J gene is TRBJ1-4, the V gene TRBV28; perhaps TRBD1 as D (6 bases). CDR3 length: 13 amino acids. V gave up 7 bases and J gave up 8 bases, with 14 bases separating them. Germline assignment: CDR1 MDHEN and CDR2 SYDVKM. As DNA, the CDR3 is TGTGCCAGCACTACAGGGCTCGACGAAAAACTGTTTTTT. It translates to CASTTGLDEKLFF.

V is TRBV6-5 and J is TRBJ2-7; TRBD2 matches at 7 bases. V shed 2 bases, J shed 3 bases, and the junction held 7 bases outside the gene matches. CDR3 length: 15 residues. CDR1 MNHEY and CDR2 SVGAGI come from the germline V gene. The CDR3 sequence: CASSYRKSGVYEQYF. DNA for the CDR3: TGTGCCAGCAGTTACCGAAAAAGCGGGGTCTACGAGCAGTACTTC.

This chain links TRBV6-4 with TRBJ2-2; D is perhaps TRBD1 (5 bases). The CDR3 is 16 residues long. V was shortened by 4 bases and J by 5 bases, with 17 bases between the two germline ends. From germline, CDR1 is MRHNA and CDR2 SNTAGT. The CDR3: CASSVPTECPTGELFF. The CDR3 coding sequence is TGTGCCAGCAGTGTCCCGACAGAGTGTCCTACCGGGGAGCTGTTTTTT.

This chain joins TRBV4-2 and TRBJ2-1; tentatively, D is TRBD2 (6 bases). The germline V and J ends were trimmed by 0 bases and 7 bases, with 19 bases remaining between them. The CDR3 consists of 17 residues. From germline, CDR1 is LGHNA and CDR2 YNFKEQ. CDR3 region: CASSQEWGTSRPNEQFF. In DNA, the CDR3 is TGTGCCAGCAGCCAAGAATGGGGCACTAGCCGACCAAATGAGCAGTTCTTC.

The rearrangement links TRBV7-2 to TRBJ1-4, with D unresolved. Germline-derived CDR1 and CDR2 are SGHTA and FQGNSA. The V gene lost 2 bases and the J gene lost 4 bases, with 8 bases spanning the gap. CDR3 length: 14 residues. DNA for the CDR3: TGTGCCAGCAGCTTATCTTCGGGTAATGAAAAACTGTTTTTT. This translates into CASSLSSGNEKLFF.

The gene calls are TRBV10-3 and TRBJ2-1; D is possibly TRBD2 (6 bases). CDR3 length equals 16 residues. Trimming removed 6 bases from V and 4 bases from J, with 19 bases in between. CDR1 is ENHRY, CDR2 SYGVKD, per germline. The CDR3 nucleotides read TGTGCCATCAGAGAAACCTATAGCGGCGCGTACAATGAGCAGTTCTTC. Its translation is CAIRETYSGAYNEQFF.

The chain employs TRBV7-9 and TRBJ2-3; 9 positions agree with TRBD2. Germline values: CDR1 SEHNR, CDR2 FQNEAQ (reference sequence). V shed 5 bases, J shed 1 base, and the junction held 4 bases outside the gene matches. The CDR3 has 15 amino acids. Written as DNA, the CDR3 is TGTGCCAGCAGCCATAGCGGGAGCGGCACAGATACGCAGTATTTT. Its protein product is CASSHSGSGTDTQYF. The variable domain in full, with the rest retrieved from reference TRBV7-9 and TRBJ2-3, is DTGVSQNPRHKITKRGQNVTFRCDPISEHNRLYWYRQTLGQGPEFLTYFQNEAQLEKSRLLSDRFSAERPKGSFSTLEIQRTEQGDSAMYLCASSHSGSGTDTQYFGPGTRLTVL.

This chain connects TRBV28 to TRBJ1-1, with TRBD1 matching 9 bases. CDR3 size: 15 residues. Trimming at V came to 7 bases and at J to 2 bases, leaving 8 bases not matched to a gene. From germline, CDR1 is MDHEN and CDR2 SYDVKM. The CDR3 loop reads CASTQGDRDNTEAFF. The CDR3 nucleotides are TGTGCCAGCACCCAAGGGGACAGGGATAACACTGAAGCTTTCTTT. The complete variable domain, with remaining parts taken from reference TRBV28 and TRBJ1-1, reads DVKVTQSSRYLVKRTGEKVFLECVQDMDHENMFWYRQDPGLGLRLIYFSYDVKMKEKGDIPEGYSVSREKKERFSLILESASTNQTSMYLCASTQGDRDNTEAFFGQGTRLTVV.